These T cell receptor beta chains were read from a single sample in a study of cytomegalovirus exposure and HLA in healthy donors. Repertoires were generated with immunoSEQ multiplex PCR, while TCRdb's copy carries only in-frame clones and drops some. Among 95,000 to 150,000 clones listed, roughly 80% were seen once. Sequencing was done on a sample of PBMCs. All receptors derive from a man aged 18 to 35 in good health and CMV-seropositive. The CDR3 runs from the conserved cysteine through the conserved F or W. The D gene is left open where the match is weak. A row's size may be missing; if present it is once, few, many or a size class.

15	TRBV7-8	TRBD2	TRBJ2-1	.	TGTGCCAGCAGCTTATCGGGCGGGGGGGCCCAGGAGCAGTTCTTC	CASSLSGGGAQEQFF
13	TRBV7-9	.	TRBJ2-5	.	TGTGCCAGCAGCTTACTCATCGGAGAGACCCAGTACTTC	CASSLLIGETQYF
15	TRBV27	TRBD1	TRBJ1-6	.	TGTGCCAGCAGAGACCCGGGACAGGGGAATTCACCCCTCCACTTT	CASRDPGQGNSPLHF
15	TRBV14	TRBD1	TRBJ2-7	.	TGTGCCAGCAGCCTATTCCGGGACAGGATAAACGAGCAGTACTTC	CASSLFRDRINEQYF
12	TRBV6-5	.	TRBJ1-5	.	TGTGCCAGCGATACAACGAACCAGCCCCAGCATTTT	CASDTTNQPQHF
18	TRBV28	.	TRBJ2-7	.	TGTGCCAGCAGTCTAGTCCAGGGTGTTATAGAATGGTGGAACGAGCAGTACTTC	CASSLVQGVIEWWNEQYF
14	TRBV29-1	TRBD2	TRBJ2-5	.	TGCAGCGTTGAAGGCGGGGGGAATAAAGAGACCCAGTACTTC	CSVEGGGNKETQYF
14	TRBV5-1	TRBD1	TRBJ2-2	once	TGCGCCAGCAGCGGGACAGGGGATCCCGGGGAGCTGTTTTTT	CASSGTGDPGELFF
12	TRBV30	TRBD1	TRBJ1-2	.	TGTGCCTGGAGTCGACAGGGTGGTGGCTACACCTTC	CAWSRQGGGYTF
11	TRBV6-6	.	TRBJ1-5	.	TGTGCCAGCAGTCAGGGGCAGCCCCAGCATTTT	CASSQGQPQHF
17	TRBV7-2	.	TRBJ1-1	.	TGTGCCAGCAGCTCCCAGATAAACAGGGATTTGGACACTGAAGCTTTCTTT	CASSSQINRDLDTEAFF
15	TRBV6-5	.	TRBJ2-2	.	TGTGCCAGCAGTTATTCCCCGGGAAACACCGGGGAGCTGTTTTTT	CASSYSPGNTGELFF
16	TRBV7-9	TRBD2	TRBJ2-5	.	TGTGCCAGCAGCTTAGGTCTAGCGGGGAGCCAAGAGACCCAGTACTTC	CASSLGLAGSQETQYF
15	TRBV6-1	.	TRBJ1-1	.	TGTGCCAGCAGTGACGGGGGGGGAATTCACACTGAAGCTTTCTTT	CASSDGGGIHTEAFF
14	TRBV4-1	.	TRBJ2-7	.	TGCGCCAGCAGCTACAGACAGGTCTCCTACGAGCAGTACTTC	CASSYRQVSYEQYF
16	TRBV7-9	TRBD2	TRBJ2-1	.	TGTGCCACCTGGGGTGGAGGGCGGGGGAGCTACAATGAGCAGTTCTTC	CATWGGGRGSYNEQFF
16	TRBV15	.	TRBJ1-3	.	TGTGCCACCAGCATCTCTTTAATAAACTCTGGAAACACCATATATTTT	CATSISLINSGNTIYF
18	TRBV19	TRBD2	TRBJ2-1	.	TGTGCCAGTAGTATAATGATGGCTAGCGGGGGGCCGGGAAATGAGCAGTTCTTC	CASSIMMASGGPGNEQFF
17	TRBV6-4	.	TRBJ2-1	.	TGTGCCAGCAGTGACCCCAGGAGGCCGAGCTCCTACAATGAGCAGTTCTTC	CASSDPRRPSSYNEQFF
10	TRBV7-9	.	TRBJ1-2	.	TGTGCCAGCAGCCTGCGTGGCTACACCTTC	CASSLRGYTF
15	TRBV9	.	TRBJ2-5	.	TGTGCCAGCAGCGTAGATTCAGGGCGTTACGGGACCCAGTACTTC	CASSVDSGRYGTQYF
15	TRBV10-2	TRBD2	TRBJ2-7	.	TGCGCCAGCAGCCCGGGACTAGCGGGCTCCTACGAGCAGTACTTC	CASSPGLAGSYEQYF
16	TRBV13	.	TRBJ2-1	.	TGTGCCAGCAGCCCCCGTGGAGGCGGGAACTACAATGAGCAGTTCTTC	CASSPRGGGNYNEQFF
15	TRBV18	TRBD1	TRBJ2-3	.	TGTGCCAGCTCACCCGAGGGGGCGGGCACAGATACGCAGTATTTT	CASSPEGAGTDTQYF
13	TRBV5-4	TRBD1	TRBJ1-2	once	TGTGCCAGCAGCTTAACAGGGGTCGAGGGCTACACCTTC	CASSLTGVEGYTF